A selection of T cell receptor beta chains follows, all from one sample in a study of TIL therapy for anti-PD-1-resistant metastatic lung cancer. Assay used: immunoSEQ multiplex PCR; TCRdb lists only in-frame clones, some missing. The sample has tens of thousands of clones, around four fifths seen once; the top ten hold over 5.5%. This material consisted of blood, taken at baseline. The receptors originated from a person aged 25-85 years with non-small cell lung cancer. The CDR3 runs from the conserved cysteine through the conserved F or W. The D gene is left open where the match is weak. Clone sizes are given selectively: once, few, many, or a class where the clone is expanded.

size | D | J | V | DNA | CDR3
once | - | TRBJ2-2 | TRBV9 | TGTGCCAGCAGCTCCCGGCGGGGTTTCGGGGAGCTGTTTTTT | CASSSRRGFGELFF
once | TRBD2 | TRBJ2-1 | TRBV7-8 | TGTGCCAGCCAGCGGGAGTTTAGGGAGCAGTTCTTC | CASQREFREQFF
- | TRBD1 | TRBJ1-3 | TRBV5-6 | TGTGCCAGCAGCTCTTCGGGACAGGGAACTGGAAACACCATATATTTT | CASSSSGQGTGNTIYF
few | TRBD1 | TRBJ1-1 | TRBV4-1 | TGCGCCAGCAGCCAAGGACAGGGGATAGTGAACACTGAAGCTTTCTTT | CASSQGQGIVNTEAFF
- | - | TRBJ1-1 | TRBV7-8 | TGTGCCAGCAGCTTAGTTGGCCTCCTGAACACTGAAGCTTTCTTT | CASSLVGLLNTEAFF
- | TRBD2 | TRBJ2-3 | TRBV7-2 | TGTGCCAGCAGCTTAGGACTAGCCACAGATACGCAGTATTTT | CASSLGLATDTQYF
- | - | TRBJ2-5 | TRBV27 | TGTGCCAGCAGTTGGAGGCCGGGAGAGACCCAGTACTTC | CASSWRPGETQYF
- | - | TRBJ2-3 | TRBV11-3 | TGTGCCAGCAGCTTAGACGCGGATACGCAGTATTTT | CASSLDADTQYF
few | - | TRBJ1-4 | TRBV19 | TGTGCCAGTAATGGGTTGACAACTAATGAAAAACTGTTTTTT | CASNGLTTNEKLFF
- | - | TRBJ1-4 | TRBV6-5 | TGTGCCAGCAGTTACGCTTGGGGCATAACTAATGAAAAACTGTTTTTT | CASSYAWGITNEKLFF
- | - | TRBJ1-5 | TRBV7-9 | TGTGCCAGCAGCTTAGCGGGAGACCTTAGCAATCAGCCCCAGCATTTT | CASSLAGDLSNQPQHF
- | TRBD2 | TRBJ2-1 | TRBV9 | TGTGCCAGCAGCCGAAGCGGGGGCGGCTTTTTCGGTGGGGGTATAACCGATAATGAGCAGTTCTTC | CASSRSGGGFFGGGITDNEQFF